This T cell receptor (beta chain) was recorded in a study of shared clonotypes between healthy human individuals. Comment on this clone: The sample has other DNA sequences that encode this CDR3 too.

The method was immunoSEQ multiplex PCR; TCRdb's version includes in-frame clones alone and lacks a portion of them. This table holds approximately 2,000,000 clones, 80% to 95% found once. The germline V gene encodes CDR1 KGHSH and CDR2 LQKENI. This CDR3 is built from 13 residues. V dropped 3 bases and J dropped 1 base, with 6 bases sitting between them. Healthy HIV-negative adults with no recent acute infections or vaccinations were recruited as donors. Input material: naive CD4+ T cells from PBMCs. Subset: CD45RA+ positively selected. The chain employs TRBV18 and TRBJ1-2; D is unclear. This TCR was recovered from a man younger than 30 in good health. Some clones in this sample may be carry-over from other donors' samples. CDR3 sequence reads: CASSPEVNYGYTF. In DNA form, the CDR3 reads TGTGCCAGCTCACCGGAGGTTAACTATGGCTACACCTTC.